This TCR beta chain derives from a study of T cells after yellow fever vaccination. The CDR3 totals 15 residues. V lost 4 bases, J lost 0 bases, and 13 bases lay in between. Germline-derived CDR1 and CDR2 are SGDLS and YYNGEE. Study-level findings and limits: Within FACS-sorted repertoires, abundant clonotypes contaminating from the bulk population could be present.

Note on this clonotype: Its matching antigen is unknown.

Using its own MiXCR run on the 5' RACE reads, TCRdb lists one record per CDR3 protein. The data contain 240,000 or so distinct CDR3 sequences, 6.9% of them singletons. This receptor was identified in a man younger than 45 who received the YFV17D yellow fever vaccine. The chain recombines TRBV9 with TRBJ1-1; D possibly corresponds to TRBD1 (5 bases). The starting material was CD4+ T cells sorted from PBMCs, obtained 15 days after the yellow fever booster vaccination. The CDR3 is CASSPRQSMNTEAFF. The CDR3 DNA follows: TGTGCCAGCAGCCCTCGACAGAGCATGAACACTGAAGCTTTCTTT.